This T cell receptor beta chain comes out of a study of blood T cell repertoires in COVID-19 (TCRdb year 2020). About the full investigation: Samples covering the acute and convalescent phases of COVID-19 were provided by collaborators in the United States, Italy and Spain. The material from the prospective study consisted of cDNA or gDNA derived from T cells, B-cell-depleted T cells, or PBMCs. Subjects who had been exposed to COVID-19, were actively infected with it, or had recovered from it provided the deeply sampled blood TCRbeta repertoires that made up the dataset. The repertoires were released in a freely available public database intended as a resource for research on the immune response to SARS-CoV-2. Samples were obtained from the ongoing ImmuneRACE study (first 160 participants) and from 1,000 to 1,500 subjects provided by 6 global collaborators. The sample metadata nearly always contained a de-identified subject ID, COVID-19 status, age in years and sex. HLA class I and class II types, where available, came from metadata supplied by the sample provider rather than from assay-based typing. Study-wide findings and limitations: Clinical and demographic metadata were provided uncurated, with the amount varying by source and participant.

TCRbeta CDR3 regions were amplified from genomic DNA using the immunoSEQ Assay, a bias-controlled multiplex PCR. The paper's data handling went like this. Nucleated cell counts per sample were estimated from amplification of reference gene primers within the assay. Sequence reads were collapsed and filtered to measure the absolute abundance of every unique TCRbeta CDR3 rearrangement. For each sample, productive Simpson clonality was calculated by taking the square root of Simpson's diversity index across productive rearrangements. Held by TCRdb, this immuneACCESS table contains in-frame sequences only and omits some clones. Under half of the omission traces to an unresolved V gene where checked; the cause of the rest is unknown. Clone size and the V and J calls come from that table; the DNA yielded D and trimming. For this sample there are 100,000 to 130,000 clones; over 75% appear just once. The ten biggest clones cover about 2.2% of the sample.

At the junction V is shortened by 0 bases and J by 1 base, with 21 bases in between. From the cysteine up to the phenylalanine, the CDR3 has a length of 19 residues. Kept here is only the CDR3 DNA, which spans 57 bases and is read in frame from base 1. Reading the germline V gene gives CDR1 MNHEY and CDR2 SVGEGT. Whole blood was collected in K2EDTA tubes by collaborating institutions according to the institutions' own protocols. For TCRbeta analysis, collaborator samples were shipped as frozen whole blood, as isolated PBMCs, or as DNA extracted from either sample type. As regards this clone: The antigen it recognizes is unknown. No quality values exist for individual bases; no much larger clone is one base distant.

Sequenced material: peripheral blood. Recombination connected TRBV6-2 or TRBV6-3 to TRBJ1-1, with a weak D call of TRBD1 (5 bases match). The receptor was derived from a human donor in a cohort sampled during active COVID-19. The CDR3 protein sequence reads: CASSYSSRELGLWNTEAFF. The bases read TGTGCCAGCAGTTACTCGTCTCGAGAGCTGGGGCTGTGGAACACTGAAGCTTTCTTT.